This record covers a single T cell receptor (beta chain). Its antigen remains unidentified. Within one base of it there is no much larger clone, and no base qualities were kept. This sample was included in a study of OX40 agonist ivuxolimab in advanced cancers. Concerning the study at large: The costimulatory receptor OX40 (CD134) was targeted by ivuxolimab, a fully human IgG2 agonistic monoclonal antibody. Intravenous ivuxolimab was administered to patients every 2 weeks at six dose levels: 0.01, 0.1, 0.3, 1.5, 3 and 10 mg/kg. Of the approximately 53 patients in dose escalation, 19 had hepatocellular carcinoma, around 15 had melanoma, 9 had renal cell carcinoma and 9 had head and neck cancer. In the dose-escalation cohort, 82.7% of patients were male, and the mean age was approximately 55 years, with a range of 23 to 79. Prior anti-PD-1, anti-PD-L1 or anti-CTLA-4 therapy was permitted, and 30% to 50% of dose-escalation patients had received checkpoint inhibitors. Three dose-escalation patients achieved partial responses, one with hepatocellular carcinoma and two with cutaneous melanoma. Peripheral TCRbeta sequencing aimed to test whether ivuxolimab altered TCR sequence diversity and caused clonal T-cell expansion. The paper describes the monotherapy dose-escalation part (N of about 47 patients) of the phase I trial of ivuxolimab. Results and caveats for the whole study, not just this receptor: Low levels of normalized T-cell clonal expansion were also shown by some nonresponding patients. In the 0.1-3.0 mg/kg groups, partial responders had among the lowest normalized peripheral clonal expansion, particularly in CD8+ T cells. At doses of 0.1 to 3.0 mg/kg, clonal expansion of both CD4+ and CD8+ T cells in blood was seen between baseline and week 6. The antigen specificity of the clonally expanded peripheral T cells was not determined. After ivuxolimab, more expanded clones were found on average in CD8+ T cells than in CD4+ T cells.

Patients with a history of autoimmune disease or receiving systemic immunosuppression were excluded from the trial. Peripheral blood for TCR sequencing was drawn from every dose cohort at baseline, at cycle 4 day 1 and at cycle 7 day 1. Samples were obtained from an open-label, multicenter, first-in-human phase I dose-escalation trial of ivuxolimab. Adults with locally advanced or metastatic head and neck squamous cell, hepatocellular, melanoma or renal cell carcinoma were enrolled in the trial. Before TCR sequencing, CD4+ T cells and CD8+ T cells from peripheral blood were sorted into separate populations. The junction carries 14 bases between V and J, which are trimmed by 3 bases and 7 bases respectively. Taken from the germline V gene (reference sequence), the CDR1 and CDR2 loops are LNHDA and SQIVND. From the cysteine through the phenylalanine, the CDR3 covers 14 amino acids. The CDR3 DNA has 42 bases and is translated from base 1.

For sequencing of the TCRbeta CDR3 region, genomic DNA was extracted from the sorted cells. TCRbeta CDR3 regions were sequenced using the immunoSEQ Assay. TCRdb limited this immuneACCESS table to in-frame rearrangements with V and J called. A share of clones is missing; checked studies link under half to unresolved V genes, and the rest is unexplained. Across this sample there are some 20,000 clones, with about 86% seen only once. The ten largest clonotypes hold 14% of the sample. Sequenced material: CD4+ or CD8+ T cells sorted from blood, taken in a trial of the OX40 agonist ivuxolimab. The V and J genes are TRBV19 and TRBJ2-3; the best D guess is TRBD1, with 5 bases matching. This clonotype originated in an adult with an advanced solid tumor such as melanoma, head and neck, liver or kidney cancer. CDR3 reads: CASSILTGPHTQYF. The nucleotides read TGTGCCAGTAGTATCCTCACAGGCCCCCATACGCAGTATTTT.